A single sample is the source of the 21 T cell receptor beta chains below, sequenced in a study of human T cells and chemical hapten exposure. Time point of the sample: healthy volunteer bleed at 6 weeks. Total RNA was extracted from unfractionated whole blood. TCRdb reprocessed the RACE reads via MiXCR and lists one record per CDR3 protein. The profile shows 65,000 to 95,000 distinct CDR3 sequences, approximately 8.1% of them singletons. Source material: whole blood. The origin of the receptors is a female donor in good health. Some clones in this sample may be carry-over from other donors' samples.

The table lists this clonotype with many counts. The V and J genes are TRBV6-2 or TRBV6-3 and TRBJ2-3, with a weak D call TRBD2 (7 bases). V was shortened by 5 bases and J by 2 bases, with 14 bases between the two germline ends. Germline V CDR1 and CDR2: MNHEY, SVGEGT. The CDR3 has 15 residues. The CDR3 bases are TGTGCCAGCAGTCTACAGGGACTACCCACAGATACGCAGTATTTT. It yields the protein CASSLQGLPTDTQYF.

About this clonotype: Since a much larger clone is just one base distant, this may be a read error. Here the CDR3 reads CASSWRGGNNGELFF. CDR3 DNA sequence: TGTGCCAGCAGCTGGCGGGGGGGGAACAACGGGGAGCTGTTTTTT. This rearrangement joins TRBV5-6 to TRBJ2-2, with 9 nucleotides matching TRBD2. The CDR3 has 15 residues. Germline CDR1 is SGHDT and CDR2 is YYEEEE. The full variable domain, its missing parts supplied by reference TRBV5-6 and TRBJ2-2, is DAGVTQSPTHLIKTRGQQVTLRCSPKSGHDTVSWYQQALGQGPQFIFQYYEEEERQRGNFPDRFSGHQFPNYSSELNVNALLLGDSALYLCASSWRGGNNGELFFGEGSRLTVL.

This clonotype was detected many times. This chain links TRBV19 with TRBJ2-1, with a tentative D call TRBD2 (5 bases). The CDR3 has 13 residues. From germline, CDR1 is LNHDA and CDR2 SQIVND (reference sequence). The V and J ends lost 4 bases and 8 bases respectively, with 12 bases between them. The DNA for the CDR3 is TGTGCCAGTAGTAGTACAGCGGCCCATGAGCAGTTCTTC. It encodes CASSSTAAHEQFF.

This clonotype appeared many times. This chain links TRBV20-1 with TRBJ2-3, with TRBD1 matching 7 bases. This CDR3 is 14 amino acids long. Germline values: CDR1 DFQATT, CDR2 SNEGSKA (reference sequence). V shed 4 bases and J 1 base; nucleotides not matched to a gene: 5. This chain's CDR3 is CSATEGTGTDTQYF. The CDR3 DNA is TGCAGTGCTACAGAGGGGACAGGCACAGATACGCAGTATTTT.

CDR3 nucleotides: TGTGCCAGCAGTTTGGGTGGTGAAAAACTGTTTTTT. This translates into CASSLGGEKLFF. The chain is built from TRBV12-3 or TRBV12-4 and TRBJ1-4; D is unclear. V lost 3 bases and J lost 7, with 6 bases in between. This CDR3 is 12 amino acids long.

The sample holds many counts of this clonotype. The chain recombines TRBV6-5 with TRBJ2-5; tentatively, D is TRBD2 (5 bases). V lost 3 bases and J 1 base, leaving 12 bases between the germline ends. The germline V gene has CDR1 MNHEY and CDR2 SVGAGI. The CDR3 runs to 15 residues. DNA of the CDR3: TGTGCCAGCAGTTATATCCACGGAGGCCAAGAGACCCAGTACTTC. Translated: CASSYIHGGQETQYF.

The chain links TRBV5-1 to TRBJ2-5, with D possibly being TRBD2 (6 bases). Trimming left V 4 bases short and J 2 bases short, with 15 bases between. The CDR3 has 15 amino acids. Germline CDR1 is SGHRS and CDR2 is YFSETQ. The CDR3 sequence: CASSTNPGLQETQYF. The CDR3 nucleotides are TGCGCCAGCAGCACAAACCCCGGACTACAAGAGACCCAGTACTTC.

A note on this clonotype: This may arise from a read error, as a much more abundant clone is one base away. The chain combines TRBV6-1 with TRBJ1-2, with a tentative D call TRBD1 (6 bases). Germline lookup yields CDR1 MNHNS and CDR2 SASEGT. V lost 6 bases and J 4 bases, leaving 6 bases between the germline ends. CDR3 length: 11 residues. CDR3 sequence (DNA): TGTGCCAGCAGCAGGGGCTATGGCTACACCTTC. Its translation is CASSRGYGYTF.

Sample share makes this clonotype medium-sized (0.01 to 0.1%). V usage is TRBV27 and J usage is TRBJ2-7; a weak D match, TRBD1 (6 bases). The germline V gene has CDR1 MNHEY and CDR2 SMNVEV (reference sequence). This CDR3 comprises 12 residues. Trimming removed 6 bases at V and 7 bases at J, with 13 bases between. The CDR3 protein is CASRGGGGEQYF. CDR3 nucleotide sequence: TGTGCCAGCAGGGGTGGGGGCGGAGAGCAGTACTTC.

The chain couples TRBV12-5 to TRBJ2-7; D gene ambiguous. Trimming left V 0 bases short and J 5 bases short, with 14 bases between. The germline CDR1 and CDR2 sequences are LGHNT and FRNRAP. The CDR3 runs 15 residues. CDR3 DNA sequence: TGTGCTAGTGGTTTGGTCCCAAGCACGAGGCACGAGCAGTACTTC. Its translation is CASGLVPSTRHEQYF.

J is TRBJ1-6 and V is TRBV6-5, with D tentatively TRBD1 (6 bases). CDR3 length: 15 amino acids. Trimming cost V 8 bases and J 2 bases, with 13 bases left between them. Per the germline V gene, CDR1 is MNHEY and CDR2 is SVGAGI. The CDR3 loop reads CASCPRQAYNSPLHF. CDR3 nucleotide sequence: TGTGCCAGCTGCCCTCGACAGGCCTATAATTCACCCCTCCACTTT.

This clonotype has just a few counts. The chain combines TRBV15 with TRBJ1-1; the D gene is possibly TRBD1 (5 bases). Germline CDR1 reads LNHNV; CDR2 reads YYDKDF (reference sequence). The V gene lost 5 bases and the J gene lost 1 base, with 20 bases spanning the gap. This CDR3 has 17 amino acids. CDR3 sequence (DNA): TGTGCCACCAGCTCAAGCGTGGGGGGTCTTCAGAACACTGAAGCTTTCTTT. It specifies CATSSSVGGLQNTEAFF.

The J gene is TRBJ1-1, the V gene TRBV5-1; TRBD1 is a possible D gene (6 bases). The germline V gene has CDR1 SGHRS and CDR2 YFSETQ. V was shortened by 0 bases and J by 0 bases, with 12 bases between the two germline ends. The length of the CDR3 is 16 residues. The CDR3 bases are TGCGCCAGCAGCTTGGACTTGGGGGCGATGAACACTGAAGCTTTCTTT. This encodes CASSLDLGAMNTEAFF.

In this sample, this clonotype turned up a few times. In nucleotides, the CDR3 is TGCAGCGTCCCTAGTGGGCCCACAGATACGCAGTATTTT. This translates into CSVPSGPTDTQYF. The genes are TRBV29-1 and TRBJ2-3; D remains ambiguous. The CDR3 has 13 residues. V lost 6 bases and J 2 bases, leaving 12 bases between the germline ends. Looked up from germline, CDR1 is SQVTM and CDR2 is ANQGSEA.

This rearrangement joins TRBV12-3 or TRBV12-4 to TRBJ2-3; unclear D gene. The CDR3 runs to 12 residues. The V end lost 0 bases, the J end lost 6 bases, and 4 bases lay between the germline ends. CDR3 protein: CASSLAPDTQYF. Written as DNA, the CDR3 is TGTGCCAGCAGTTTAGCGCCGGATACGCAGTATTTT.

This clonotype was counted between two and nine times. This sequence joins TRBV27 and TRBJ2-3; TRBD2 matches 8 bases. CDR3 length: 17 residues. Germline loops: CDR1 MNHEY, CDR2 SMNVEV (reference sequence). With 4 bases clipped from V and 11 bases from J, the junction kept 20 bases outside the gene matches. The CDR3 sequence: CASSSTGGDWTRRGQYF. Here the CDR3 DNA reads TGTGCCAGCAGTTCAACCGGGGGGGACTGGACCAGACGTGGGCAGTATTTT.

This chain links TRBV2 with TRBJ1-6, with a weak D call TRBD1 (6 bases). This CDR3 is 18 amino acids long. CDR1 and CDR2 from the germline V gene are SNHLY and FYNNEI. Trimming cost V 2 bases and J 0 bases, with 14 bases left between them. Here the CDR3 reads CASSELGGLGSYNSPLHF. As DNA, the CDR3 is TGTGCCAGCAGTGAATTGGGGGGGCTCGGCTCCTATAATTCACCCCTCCACTTT.

Concerning this clonotype itself: A much larger clonotype is one base distant, so this may be a read error. The chain is built from TRBV18 and TRBJ2-7; tentative D call: TRBD2 (7 bases). This CDR3 contains 14 residues. Trimming pared 5 bases from V and 3 bases from J, leaving 14 bases between. Germline CDR1 and CDR2: KGHSH and LQKENI. The DNA of the CDR3 is TGTGCCAGCTCAGAGGGCGGGGGCTGCTACGAGCAGTACTTC. This sequence encodes CASSEGGGCYEQYF.

V is TRBV15 and J is TRBJ2-2; D tentatively reads TRBD1 or TRBD2 (5 bases each). CDR1 is LNHNV, CDR2 YYDKDF, per germline (reference sequence). The CDR3 is 14 residues long. V dropped 9 bases and J dropped 6 bases, with 17 bases sitting between them. This CDR3 is CATLPGRGAGELFF. The CDR3 DNA reads as TGTGCCACTCTCCCGGGGCGAGGAGCCGGGGAGCTGTTTTTT.

The V gene is TRBV18, the J gene TRBJ1-3, with TRBD1 matching 7 bases. The CDR3 has 17 residues. Germline V gives CDR1 KGHSH, CDR2 LQKENI. After removal of 4 bases from V and 0 bases from J, the junction contained 9 bases not matched to a gene. The CDR3 DNA follows: TGTGCCAGCTCACAAACTTCTACAGGGGTCTCTGGAAACACCATATATTTT. Amino acids: CASSQTSTGVSGNTIYF.

This clonotype was counted between two and nine times. The gene calls are TRBV25-1 and TRBJ1-6, with TRBD1 matching 7 bases. The CDR3 contains 16 residues. The germline V gene encodes CDR1 MGHDK and CDR2 SYGVNS. V lost 5 bases, J lost 4 bases, and 8 bases stayed unmatched. The chain's CDR3 is CASSFGTEFYNSPLHF. In nucleotides, the CDR3 is TGTGCCAGCAGTTTCGGGACAGAGTTTTATAATTCACCCCTCCACTTT.